This T cell receptor (beta chain) was sequenced for a study of cytomegalovirus exposure and HLA in healthy donors (dated by TCRdb to 2016 to 2017). In the study overall: In an earlier analysis of 450 to 750 of the donors, around 300 Gb of sequence data and approximately 100 million unique TCR beta sequences from roughly 180 million T cells were reported. Four to six DR-DQ haplotypes were handled as single units for association and clustering, since linkage in the cohort was strong. In a later analysis, previously published TCR beta repertoires from several hundred donors were re-analyzed and high-resolution HLA genotyping was added so that TCR occurrence patterns could be studied. The study aimed to test whether signatures of past pathogen exposure could be identified by cataloging public T cell receptors. Both class I and class II loci were covered by HLA typing, at four-digit resolution. About 280 gigabases of sequencing data and approximately 85 million unique TCR sequences were included in an early release covering 500 to 750 HLA-typed donors. The later analysis used no new phenotypic data to find candidate immune exposures, relying instead on TCR beta sequences and their occurrence across donors. Among the roughly 370 genotyped donors, around 81% belonged to the genetic ancestry cluster associated with self-reported Caucasian donors. The number of donors typed differed by locus, with roughly 620-630 for A, B, C, DRB1 and DQB1, roughly 550 for DQA1, over 600 for DPA1, and around 450 for DPB1. To predict cytomegalovirus infection status, the study combined high-throughput TCR immunosequencing, statistical association of individual TCRs with disease status, and machine learning. Donor age, sex, ethnicity and CMV serostatus were collected together with the repertoire data. Across approximately 400 genotyped donors of the cohort, an average of approximately 220,000 unique TCR beta nucleotide sequences per donor were sequenced, and 15% to 20% of those sequences were non-productive. Genome-wide SNP genotypes for about 60% of the roughly 670 donors were used in a later genetic analysis, which treated that subset as a discovery cohort. Using immunosequencing, the study profiled T cell repertoires from around 680 subjects and related those repertoires to cytomegalovirus serostatus. All discovery cohort repertoires had been generated on a single sequencing platform. A separate validation cohort of about 110 different subjects was used in addition to the roughly 670-subject first cohort. To decide whether each TCR beta V gene segment behaved as functional or pseudogenic, an earlier analysis of approximately 620 of the donors relied on high-throughput TCR beta sequencing. The paper as a whole reports these results and caveats: A cluster of highly shared sequence variants was judged likely to represent a technical artifact of the sequencing pipeline. A later analysis found that HLA-associated TCR beta chains were more clonally expanded and had lower generation probabilities than equally common non-associated chains. Because HLA typing was missing for some donors at each locus, association tests included only the typed subset. V-gene and J-gene trimming of TCR beta chains was associated with a missense DCLRE1C variant in a later genetic analysis, and the association was replicated in an independent cohort. Approximately 16 rarely observed V segments, including chromosome 9 orphons, were excluded from the earlier analysis of several hundred of the donors because counts were too low. In an earlier analysis of around 500 of the donors, most TCR beta V segments appeared in productive rearrangements about 87% or about 30% of the time, broadly matching IMGT annotations. It was suggested by the authors that the approach could potentially be generalized to other disease states and immunological phenotypes. In this cohort, only TCR beta chains were sequenced, and detectable features were limited by the absence of alpha or paired-chain data. A later analysis associated 15,000 or so TCR beta sequences with specific HLA alleles at a false discovery rate of 0.05. In a later analysis, the rate of TCR association differed among HLA loci, with DRB1 alleles having the most associated TCRs and HLA-C alleles having the fewest. Linkage disequilibrium might explain the correlated functional status among segregating V segments, but an unknown experimental factor could not be ruled out. The presence/absence analyses assumed that sequencing depth was roughly uniform across donors, and that assumption may not be true. Strong co-occurrence of HLA alleles, especially DR and DQ, made assigning TCR associations to individual alleles difficult. In both the original and validation cohorts, the classifier was reported to diagnose cytomegalovirus status with high specificity and sensitivity. Compared with the roughly 700-donor mean, donors in an Asian-associated ancestry cluster had fewer N-insertions in productive TCRs, according to a later genetic analysis. The 87-base-pair reads could not distinguish some IMGT-functional V segments, including TRBV6-2 and TRBV6-3, so those segments were excluded. In a later analysis, most CMV-associated TCR beta chains were found to appear HLA-restricted, with HLA associations seemingly driven largely by CMV exposure. Immune exposure information for the cohort was limited to CMV serostatus. A further reported finding was that TCR beta sequences accurately predicted the HLA-A and HLA-B alleles for most subjects in the first cohort. In a later analysis, several top co-occurrence clusters were reported to appear linked to parvovirus B19, influenza, CMV and Epstein-Barr virus. A total of fewer than 200 TCR beta chains were listed by the study as associated with cytomegalovirus. In vitro tests confirmed that a few of the cytomegalovirus-associated TCR beta chains recognize cytomegalovirus antigens. Most TCR sequences were observed very rarely across donors, whereas some public TCRs were present in many individuals.

The library was generated by the immunoSEQ multiplex PCR assay. For the multiplex PCR, a mixture combining 60 forward primers for TCR Vbeta segments and 13 reverse primers for TCR Jbeta segments was used. The CDR3 region of rearranged TCR beta genes was amplified from genomic DNA by a multiplex PCR assay. On the Illumina HiSeq System, the amplified TCR beta libraries were sequenced as 87-base-pair reads. As for how the authors treated the data: In a later analysis, about 80 million unique TCR beta chains were counted across the approximately 640 repertoires, and roughly 10 million of these chains were shared by at least two donors. Raw reads were error-corrected and collapsed into unique sequences with a nearest-neighbor algorithm that merged closely related sequences to remove PCR and sequencing errors. CDR3 sequences were aligned to IMGT reference sequences to assign V, D and J gene segments. For a sequence to be retained, a match of at least six nucleotides was required to both a V gene segment and a J gene segment. A rearrangement counted as productive if the CDR3 had no stop codons and remained in frame with V and J, and every other rearrangement counted as non-productive. Following IMGT convention, CDR3 was defined as the stretch from the second conserved V-encoded cysteine up to the conserved J-encoded phenylalanine. In an earlier analysis of approximately 590 of the donors, sequences lacking an unambiguous match to a single V gene segment were excluded. In an earlier analysis of roughly 500 of the donors, V segments were called functional above 56.7% productive rearrangements and were called segregating when the between-donor standard deviation exceeded 5%. A statistical classification framework was built for diagnosing cytomegalovirus status from the catalog of TCR beta chain sequences. A later analysis assigned V and J genes by comparing TCR nucleotide sequences with IMGT/GENE-DB human TR gene sequences. Using the TCRdist pipeline, a later analysis assigned CDR3 sequences along with most-parsimonious VDJ recombination scenarios. A later analysis defined each TCR beta chain by its CDR3 amino acid sequence plus V-gene family, and excluded reads lacking a unique V-gene family. To address suspected cross-contamination and a sequencing artifact, a later analysis removed a few hundred highly shared, low-generation-probability nucleotide sequences. In a later analysis, a clonal expansion index for each public chain was calculated from normalized within-repertoire ranks of inferred template counts. In a later analysis, generation probabilities were computed with a VDJ recombination model fitted to out-of-frame rearrangements, and the resulting probabilities were checked against IGoR. Hypergeometric tests were used in a later analysis to score TCR-TCR, TCR-HLA and TCR-CMV co-occurrence, with a repertoire-size bias correction applied to the TCR pairs. False discovery rates were estimated in a later analysis by permuting HLA or CMV assignments 20 times. A later analysis grouped co-occurring TCRs with DBSCAN, adding TCRdist sequence similarity when clustering within HLA-allele-positive subsets. Repertoires with fewer than 30,000 or more than 120,000 public chains, plus five repertoires with anomalous nucleotide sharing, were excluded from co-occurrence clustering. TCRdb took over this immuneACCESS table, retaining in-frame rearrangements with V and J assigned. Such tables are incomplete; in checked studies, under half of the missing clones stem from an unresolved V gene, and the remainder is unexplained. Clone size and V and J calls were adopted from that table, with D and trimming inferred from the DNA. The sample profile shows about 82,000 clones; about two thirds of them were found once. About 8% of the sample comes from the top ten.

The cohort comprised fewer than 750 healthy bone marrow donors. All cohort members were sampled while nominally healthy, although unrecorded immune exposures were likely present. The donor was CMV seronegative and was included in the group of a few hundred seronegative cohort members. A peripheral blood sample was collected from each donor, and TCR beta sequencing was performed on peripheral blood mononuclear cells. Genomic DNA was extracted from the blood cell samples with the Qiagen DNeasy Blood Extraction Kit. In the case of this clone: There is no known antigen for this receptor. Base quality data are lacking; no much larger clone is found one base away.

Unmatched junction bases come to 10, with V trimmed by 4 bases and J by 2 bases. Per the germline V gene, SGHVS is the CDR1 and FQNEAQ is the CDR2. The cysteine opens and the phenylalanine closes a CDR3 of 16 amino acids. Here the CDR3 DNA is all that survives: 48 bases in frame from base 1. Here the chain combines TRBV7-8 and TRBJ2-5, with TRBD1 identical over 7 junction bases. The material sequenced was PBMCs. This TCR was sampled from a man between 60 and 75 years old in good health and CMV-seronegative. In nucleotide form, the sequence is TGTGCCAGCAGCTCGTACCGGGACAGCGTTCAAGAGACCCAGTACTTC. Translated, this gives CASSSYRDSVQETQYF.